This TCR beta chain was retrieved from a study of cytomegalovirus exposure and HLA in healthy donors (dated by TCRdb to the late 2010s). As for the study more broadly: An earlier analysis of 587 of the donors reported about 280 Gb of sequence data and 117 million unique TCR beta sequences obtained from some 200 million T cells. An early release that covered roughly 600 HLA-typed donors contained approximately 290 gigabases of sequencing data and 80 million or so unique TCR sequences. Among the roughly 400 genotyped donors, about 83% belonged to the genetic ancestry cluster associated with self-reported Caucasian donors. The study was designed to test whether signatures of past pathogen exposure could be identified by cataloging public T cell receptors. The study used immunosequencing to profile the T cell repertoires of 600 to 850 subjects and linked those repertoires to cytomegalovirus serostatus. In addition to the first cohort of hundreds of subjects, a separate validation cohort of over 90 different subjects was used. The study combined high-throughput TCR immunosequencing, statistical association of individual TCRs with disease status, and machine learning to predict cytomegalovirus infection status. A later analysis re-analyzed previously published TCR beta repertoires from 666 donors and added high-resolution HLA genotyping to study TCR occurrence patterns. Rather than using new phenotypic data, the later analysis identified candidate immune exposures from TCR beta sequences and from how often those sequences occurred across donors. An earlier analysis of more than 450 of the donors used high-throughput TCR beta sequencing to judge whether each TCR beta V gene segment behaved as functional or pseudogenic. Donor age, sex, ethnicity and CMV serostatus were compiled together with the repertoire data. In a later genetic analysis, genome-wide SNP genotypes for about 65% of the roughly 700 donors were used, and that subset was treated as a discovery cohort. Every discovery cohort repertoire had been produced on one sequencing platform. HLA typing covered class I and class II loci at four-digit resolution. Typing coverage varied by locus: about 620-630 donors for A, B, C, DRB1 and DQB1; around 560 for DQA1; nearly 610 for DPA1; fewer than 480 for DPB1. Because of strong linkage in the cohort, roughly five DR-DQ haplotypes were treated as single units for association and clustering. On average, around 200,000 unique TCR beta nucleotide sequences were sequenced per donor among several hundred genotyped donors of the cohort, with roughly 18% of those sequences being non-productive.

In total, more than 500 healthy bone marrow donors made up the cohort. Cohort members were all nominally healthy when sampled, although unrecorded immune exposures were likely present. The donor was CMV seropositive and belonged to the group of some 290 seropositive cohort members. Every donor gave a peripheral blood sample, and the peripheral blood mononuclear cells from that sample were used for TCR beta sequencing. Genomic DNA was extracted from the blood cell samples with the Qiagen DNeasy Blood Extraction Kit. CDR1 is given as SGHDT and CDR2 as YYEEEE, both from the germline V gene. Counted from cysteine to phenylalanine, this CDR3 has 14 amino acids. This entry keeps only the CDR3 DNA: 42 bases, framed from base 1. The V end gives up 1 base and the J end 7 bases, leaving 7 bases in the junction not matched to a gene. Overall results and qualifications from the work: Roughly uniform sequencing depth across donors was assumed in presence/absence analyses, although this assumption may not hold. In a later analysis, some 17,000 TCR beta sequences were associated with specific HLA alleles at a false discovery rate of 0.05. Most TCR sequences were seen in very few donors, while some public TCRs were found in many individuals. When HLA alleles, especially DR and DQ, strongly co-occurred, TCR associations were difficult to assign to individual alleles. Because some donors lacked HLA typing at each locus, the association tests relied only on the typed subset. Because the 87-base-pair reads could not distinguish some IMGT-functional V segments, including TRBV6-2 and TRBV6-3, those segments were excluded. A later analysis found that HLA-associated TCR beta chains were more clonally expanded and had lower generation probabilities than equally common non-associated chains. A total of fewer than 200 TCR beta chains were listed by the study as associated with cytomegalovirus. In an earlier analysis of more than 450 of the donors, most TCR beta V segments were observed in productive rearrangements about 87% or about 30% of the time, broadly matching IMGT annotations. Because counts were too low, seventeen rarely observed V segments, including chromosome 9 orphons, were left out of the earlier analysis of some 600 of the donors. This cohort had only TCR beta chains sequenced, and the lack of alpha or paired-chain data limited which features could be detected. A further reported finding was that TCR beta sequences accurately predicted the HLA-A and HLA-B alleles for most subjects in the first cohort. A later analysis reported that several top co-occurrence clusters appeared linked to parvovirus B19, influenza, CMV and Epstein-Barr virus. The classifier was reported to diagnose cytomegalovirus status with high specificity and sensitivity in both the original cohort and the validation cohort. V-gene and J-gene trimming of TCR beta chains was associated with a missense DCLRE1C variant in a later genetic analysis, and the association was replicated in an independent cohort. According to a later analysis, TCR association rates differed among HLA loci, with DRB1 alleles showing the most associated TCRs and HLA-C alleles showing the fewest. Compared with the approximately 720-donor mean, donors in an Asian-associated ancestry cluster had fewer N-insertions in productive TCRs, according to a later genetic analysis. The sequencing pipeline was judged likely to have produced a cluster of highly shared sequence variants as a technical artifact. Correlated functional status among segregating V segments might reflect linkage disequilibrium, but an unknown experimental factor could not be ruled out. For the cohort, immune exposure information was limited to CMV serostatus. It was suggested by the authors that the approach could potentially be generalized to other disease states and immunological phenotypes. In a later analysis, most CMV-associated TCR beta chains were found to appear HLA-restricted, with HLA associations seemingly driven largely by CMV exposure. In vitro tests confirmed that three of the cytomegalovirus-associated TCR beta chains recognize cytomegalovirus antigens.

The library was produced with the immunoSEQ multiplex PCR assay. For the multiplex PCR, a mixture combining 60 forward primers for TCR Vbeta segments and 13 reverse primers for TCR Jbeta segments was used. Amplification of the CDR3 region of rearranged TCR beta genes was performed with a multiplex PCR assay on genomic DNA. Amplified TCR beta libraries were sequenced as 87-base-pair reads on the Illumina HiSeq System. As for the authors' bioinformatics: A later analysis counted tens of millions of unique TCR beta chains across the 666 repertoires, and some 11 million of these chains were shared by at least two donors. To remove PCR and sequencing errors, raw reads were error-corrected and collapsed into unique sequences using a nearest-neighbor algorithm that merged closely related sequences. V, D and J gene segments were assigned by aligning CDR3 sequences to IMGT reference sequences. For a sequence to be retained, at least a six-nucleotide match to both a V gene segment and a J gene segment was required. Rearrangements were classified as productive when the CDR3 lacked stop codons and remained in frame with V and J, and all other rearrangements were classified as non-productive. CDR3 was defined by IMGT convention, running from the second conserved V-encoded cysteine to the conserved J-encoded phenylalanine. In an earlier analysis of 500 to 650 of the donors, sequences lacking an unambiguous match to a single V gene segment were excluded. In an earlier analysis of around 600 of the donors, V segments were called functional above 56.7% productive rearrangements and were called segregating when the between-donor standard deviation exceeded 5%. A statistical classification framework was built for diagnosing cytomegalovirus status from the catalog of TCR beta chain sequences. In a later analysis, TCR nucleotide sequences were compared against IMGT/GENE-DB human TR gene sequences so that V and J genes could be assigned. In a later analysis, CDR3 sequences and most-parsimonious VDJ recombination scenarios were assigned using the TCRdist pipeline. In a later analysis, every TCR beta chain was defined by the combination of its CDR3 amino acid sequence and its V-gene family, and reads without a unique V-gene family were dropped. A later analysis removed 600 or so highly shared, low-generation-probability nucleotide sequences to deal with suspected cross-contamination and a sequencing artifact. In a later analysis, a clonal expansion index was calculated for each public chain from normalized within-repertoire ranks of inferred template counts. Generation probabilities in a later analysis came from a VDJ recombination model fitted to out-of-frame rearrangements, and those results were checked against IGoR. Hypergeometric tests were used in a later analysis to score TCR-TCR, TCR-HLA and TCR-CMV co-occurrence, with a repertoire-size bias correction applied to the TCR pairs. A later analysis estimated false discovery rates by permuting HLA or CMV assignments 20 times. In a later analysis, co-occurring TCRs were grouped using DBSCAN, with TCRdist sequence similarity added in when clustering inside HLA-allele-positive subsets. Repertoires with fewer than 30,000 or more than 120,000 public chains, plus five repertoires with anomalous nucleotide sharing, were excluded from co-occurrence clustering. The table comes from immuneACCESS by way of TCRdb, which keeps in-frame sequences with V and J called. Part of the clones is missing from these tables; in studies checked, under half for an unresolved V gene and the rest for unknown reasons. The D gene and trimming were derived from the DNA, and the V and J assignments and clone size from that table. The sample has more than 85,000 clones on record, about two thirds of them singletons. The biggest ten clones account for under 6.5% of the sample.

As concerns this clone: No antigen is known for it. The sample holds no much larger clone one base away, and base qualities are not on file.

The sequenced sample was PBMCs. The chain is made from TRBV5-6 and TRBJ1-1; a stretch of 7 junction bases matches TRBD1. This TCR derives from an older woman in good health and CMV-seropositive. The CDR3 has the sequence CASSLRLGQFEAFF. DNA sequence: TGTGCCAGCAGCTTGAGACTGGGACAGTTTGAAGCTTTCTTT.